A selection of T cell receptor beta chains follows, all from one sample in a study of blood T cell repertoires in COVID-19. Some clones are missing from TCRdb's copy, which holds only in-frame ones; the method was immunoSEQ multiplex PCR. The sample lists fewer than 200,000 clones, 70% to 90% occurring once. The sample was peripheral blood. The source of these receptors is a woman aged 80 or over with COVID-19, enrolled during active disease. Each CDR3 is given with its conserved first and last residue. The order of the fields is clone size, J gene, V gene, CDR3 protein. The size of a clone is reported for some rows only, either as once, few or many, or as a class for expanded clones.

once TRBJ1-2 TRBV2 CASSATRPTYGYTF
few TRBJ1-1 TRBV5-1 CASRSDSTEAFF
NA TRBJ1-6 TRBV11-2 CASSLEVDSPLHF
NA TRBJ1-1 TRBV2 CASNVEYTEAFF
NA TRBJ2-1 TRBV5-1 CASSLDPRTSGMNEQFF
NA TRBJ2-1 TRBV14 CASRPGLAGTYNEQFF
NA TRBJ2-3 TRBV27 CASSLGGDPDTQYF
NA TRBJ2-1 TRBV15 CATSKLAGGINEQFF
NA TRBJ1-5 TRBV10-3 CAISENSSNQPQHF
NA TRBJ2-7 TRBV5-5 CASSYRETYEQYF
NA TRBJ2-3 TRBV5-1 CASSLALTGPDTQYF
NA TRBJ1-5 TRBV11-2 CASSLELAQPQHF
NA TRBJ2-3 TRBV5-8 CASSWGSGRALDTQYF
NA TRBJ2-7 TRBV9 CASSVGGLAGYEQYF
NA TRBJ1-3 TRBV2 CASGGQVPGNTIYF
NA TRBJ1-5 TRBV25-1 CASAQTGIGNQPQHF
NA TRBJ2-1 TRBV7-3 CASSLTRSSGQNEQFF
NA TRBJ1-5 TRBV6-5 CASSLDGYSNQPQHF
NA TRBJ1-2 TRBV28 CASSLWSGDGYTF
NA TRBJ2-1 TRBV25-1 CASSDPSGRSNNEQFF
NA TRBJ1-5 TRBV7-9 CASSLDTVGPQHF
NA TRBJ2-2 TRBV11-2 CASSWTSGGTNTGELFF
NA TRBJ2-1 TRBV5-1 CASSRLPSSYNEQFF
NA TRBJ2-1 TRBV4-2 CASSQGEGEWQFF
once TRBJ1-6 TRBV2 CASSAQGIIGSPLHF
NA TRBJ2-7 TRBV3-1/TRBV3-2 CASSRSTGYEQYF
NA TRBJ2-7 TRBV12-2 CASRLESSGESYEQYF
NA TRBJ2-2 TRBV9 CASSVAPNTGELFF
NA TRBJ2-1 TRBV5-1 CASSLEVAGGYNEQFF
NA TRBJ2-2 TRBV10-3 CAISEFGAGAGELFF
NA TRBJ1-4 TRBV18 CASSLLDLATNEKLFF
NA TRBJ2-7 TRBV6-6 CASRETGSYEQYF
NA TRBJ2-5 TRBV6-1 CASSEVRGTQTQYF
NA TRBJ2-2 TRBV7-3 CASSLSRQSTGELFF
NA TRBJ2-3 TRBV27 CASKRTSTDTQYF
NA TRBJ2-7 TRBV5-6 CASSLSTGFHEQYF
NA TRBJ2-1 TRBV20-1 CSAYSGYQFF
NA TRBJ2-1 TRBV24-1 CATSDTSGRAKWDEQFF
NA TRBJ1-3 TRBV3-1/TRBV3-2 CASSLAPRSGNTIYF
NA TRBJ1-5 TRBV15 CATSRDRPGPQHF
NA TRBJ2-7 TRBV5-1 CASSLEPGSSYEQYF
once TRBJ1-1 TRBV6-5 CASSYLEGGRTEAFF
NA TRBJ1-1 TRBV4-2 CASSQDRGTEAFF
NA TRBJ2-1 TRBV18 CASSPEPYNEQFF
NA TRBJ2-5 TRBV12-3/TRBV12-4 CASSPTSRETQYF
NA TRBJ1-3 TRBV4-2 CASSQEWGSLSGNTIYF
NA TRBJ1-6 TRBV23-1 CASSQLYRFIFVGYNSPLHF
NA TRBJ1-2 TRBV19 CASRGQGWSYTF
NA TRBJ1-5 TRBV19 CATGGGERDQPQHF
once TRBJ1-1 TRBV7-2 CASSLLNKNTEAFF
NA TRBJ1-3 TRBV19 CASNPRLTSGNTIYF
NA TRBJ2-7 TRBV6-5 CACLSTGRPHEQYF
NA TRBJ1-1 TRBV6-6 CASSSGLIMNTEAFF
NA TRBJ2-3 TRBV19 CASSPGQGTDTQYF
once TRBJ2-7 TRBV6-5 CASSSRQGFDEQYF
NA TRBJ2-3 TRBV12-3/TRBV12-4 CASKGQHTDTQYF
once TRBJ1-4 TRBV15 CATSSLGGGGEKLFF
few TRBJ1-2 TRBV5-1 CASSLEVAGSYGYTF
NA TRBJ1-3 TRBV7-8 CASSPFFRGSSGNTIYF
NA TRBJ1-2 TRBV12-3/TRBV12-4 CASSRNYGYTF